These 30 T cell receptor beta chains were all obtained from the same sample, sequenced in a study of cytomegalovirus exposure and HLA in healthy donors (dated by TCRdb to the late 2010s). The library was built by means of the immunoSEQ multiplex PCR assay. A mixture of 60 forward primers for TCR Vbeta segments and 13 reverse primers for TCR Jbeta segments was used in the multiplex PCR. TCRdb retrieved this table from immuneACCESS and kept in-frame rearrangements only. Not all clones are present; in checked studies, unresolved V genes account for under half, and no reason is known for the remainder. Across this sample there are over 65,000 clones, with about 81% seen only once. The ten largest clones add up to roughly 6.8% of the sample. The specimen sequenced was PBMCs. These receptors all come from a human donor in good health.

The gene calls are TRBV18 and TRBJ2-2; 9 nucleotides align to TRBD1. The CDR3 extends over 15 amino acids. Germline V gene data show CDR1 as KGHSH and CDR2 as LQKENI. V gave up 3 bases and J gave up 5 bases; unmatched junction bases: 4. CDR3 residues: CASSPVGQGTGELFF. The CDR3 bases are TGTGCCAGCTCACCCGTTGGACAGGGGACCGGGGAGCTGTTTTTT.

The V call is TRBV11-1, the J call TRBJ2-3, with 7 nucleotides matching TRBD2. Trimming removed 2 bases from V and 5 bases from J; junction bases left unmatched: 7. This CDR3 has 15 residues. Germline CDR1 and CDR2: SGHAT and FQDESV (reference sequence). CDR3 residues: CASSLSGLVIDTQYF. The CDR3 DNA reads TGTGCCAGCAGCTTAAGTGGACTAGTGATAGATACGCAGTATTTT.

The chain links TRBV5-5 to TRBJ2-1; 7 positions match TRBD1. Trimming took 3 bases from V and 1 from J; bases not matched to a gene: 4. Germline assignment: CDR1 SGHKS and CDR2 YYEKEE (reference sequence). The CDR3 is 15 amino acids. Here the CDR3 reads CASSWTGNSYNEQFF. CDR3 sequence (DNA): TGTGCCAGCAGCTGGACAGGAAATTCCTACAATGAGCAGTTCTTC.

A few counts support this clone. The CDR3, as DNA: TGCGCCAGCAGCTTGGCCGCTACTCTATGGGAGGGCTACACCTTC. Translating gives CASSLAATLWEGYTF. This chain connects TRBV5-1 to TRBJ1-2; D remains ambiguous. The CDR3 runs to 15 residues. Trimming took 0 bases from V and 8 from J, leaving 17 bases between them. Germline assignment: CDR1 SGHRS and CDR2 YFSETQ.

The chain joins TRBV4-1 to TRBJ2-5; tentative D call: TRBD1 (5 bases). The J call is doubtful: the DNA matches TRBJ2-7 better. Germline V gene sequence: CDR1 MGHRA, CDR2 YSYEKL. This CDR3 has 16 amino acids. The CDR3 reads CASSQVVGPTSYEQYF. As DNA, the CDR3 is TGCGCCAGCAGCCAAGTGGTGGGGCCTACCTCCTACGAGCAGTACTTC.

The chain links TRBV7-9 to TRBJ1-6, with 7 bases fitting TRBD1. J was trimmed by 4 bases and V by 6 bases; bases with no gene match: 3. This CDR3 has 14 residues. Germline CDR1 and CDR2: SEHNR and FQNEAQ (reference sequence). The CDR3: CASSRQGYNSPLHF. DNA for the CDR3: TGTGCCAGCAGTCGACAGGGTTATAATTCACCCCTCCACTTT.

The chain joins TRBV18 to TRBJ2-2; TRBD1 might be the D (6 bases). The V end lost 4 bases, the J end lost 7 bases, and 16 bases lay between the germline ends. The CDR3 has 15 amino acids. CDR1 KGHSH and CDR2 LQKENI come from the germline V gene. CDR3 sequence (DNA): TGTGCCAGCTCACGGGACACAACACCTGGCGGGGAGCTGTTTTTT. Residues: CASSRDTTPGGELFF.

The chain employs TRBV9 and TRBJ1-2; D not certain. Between the trimmed V and J ends, which lost 0 bases and 6 bases, there was a span of 15 bases. This CDR3 is 15 amino acids long. Looked up from germline, CDR1 is SGDLS and CDR2 is YYNGEE. The CDR3 coding sequence is TGTGCCAGCAGCGTAGGTCCCGGGGATAAGGATGGCTACACCTTC. Residues: CASSVGPGDKDGYTF.

The J gene is TRBJ2-3, the V gene TRBV5-1; weak D call: TRBD2 (5 bases). Between the trimmed V and J ends, which lost 0 bases and 0 bases, there was a span of 11 bases. The germline V gene has CDR1 SGHRS and CDR2 YFSETQ. The CDR3 length is 16 residues. CDR3 nucleotides: TGCGCCAGCAGCTTGGGGCAGGACTTTAGCACAGATACGCAGTATTTT. Its protein is CASSLGQDFSTDTQYF. Together with reference TRBV5-1 and TRBJ2-3, the CDR3 gives the full variable domain: KAGVTQTPRYLIKTRGQQVTLSCSPISGHRSVSWYQQTPGQGLQFLFEYFSETQRNKGNFPGRFSGRQFSNSRSEMNVSTLELGDSALYLCASSLGQDFSTDTQYFGPGTRLTVL.

This rearrangement joins TRBV6-6 to TRBJ2-1, with TRBD2 matching over 8 bases. Germline assignment: CDR1 MNHNY and CDR2 SVGAGI (reference sequence). The CDR3 has 15 residues. V lost 5 bases and J lost 3; bases outside the gene matches: 6. CDR3 sequence (DNA): TGTGCCAGCAGTAAGCTAGCGGGTGACTACAATGAGCAGTTCTTC. Encoded protein: CASSKLAGDYNEQFF.

This rearrangement joins TRBV2 to TRBJ1-2; 9 bases agree with TRBD1. Trimming took 3 bases from V and 0 from J; bases not matched to a gene: 8. The V gene's germline CDR1 is SNHLY and CDR2 FYNNEI. The CDR3 length is 17 residues. CDR3 region: CASSEWTGALANYGYTF. As DNA, the CDR3 is TGTGCCAGCAGTGAGTGGACAGGGGCCTTAGCTAACTATGGCTACACCTTC.

The V gene is TRBV9, the J gene TRBJ1-6, with D unclear. CDR3 length: 14 residues. Trimming removed 0 bases at V and 7 bases at J, with 8 bases between. Germline loops: CDR1 SGDLS, CDR2 YYNGEE. The CDR3 protein is CASSVESWNSPLHF. The CDR3 bases are TGTGCCAGCAGCGTAGAGAGTTGGAATTCACCCCTCCACTTT.

The V call is TRBV29-1, the J call TRBJ2-5; tentatively, D is TRBD1 (5 bases). V lost 3 bases, J lost 7 bases, and 15 bases lay in between. The V gene's germline CDR1 is SQVTM and CDR2 ANQGSEA. This CDR3 region has 13 residues. The CDR3 loop reads CSVDRGPAGTQYF. In nucleotides, the CDR3 is TGCAGCGTTGATAGGGGTCCCGCAGGGACCCAGTACTTC.

The chain recombines TRBV28 with TRBJ2-1; a possible D gene is TRBD1 (6 bases). CDR1 and CDR2 (germline): MDHEN, SYDVKM. V gave up 5 bases and J gave up 7 bases, with 15 bases separating them. The CDR3 runs to 14 residues. This CDR3 is CASSKHRDRNEQFF. For the CDR3, the DNA is TGTGCCAGCAGTAAGCACAGGGATAGGAATGAGCAGTTCTTC. Variable domain in full (rest from reference TRBV28 and TRBJ2-1): DVKVTQSSRYLVKRTGEKVFLECVQDMDHENMFWYRQDPGLGLRLIYFSYDVKMKEKGDIPEGYSVSREKKERFSLILESASTNQTSMYLCASSKHRDRNEQFFGPGTRLTVL.

The V gene is TRBV7-9, the J gene TRBJ1-6; D unresolved. CDR1 SEHNR and CDR2 FQNEAQ come from the germline V gene (reference sequence). This CDR3 comprises 16 residues. V was cut by 5 bases and J by 7 bases, with 18 bases left in between. In nucleotides, the CDR3 is TGTGCCAGCAGCCCATCGTGGGCGGGAGAGAATTCACCCCTCCACTTT. This encodes CASSPSWAGENSPLHF.

The chain is built from TRBV27 and TRBJ1-1; D ambiguous. V lost 3 bases and J 1 base, leaving 21 bases between the germline ends. There are 18 residues in the CDR3. In germline, CDR1 is MNHEY, CDR2 SMNVEV (reference sequence). The CDR3 coding sequence is TGTGCCAGCAGTTTCTTGGCCCCTGGCCGGGGATGGAACACTGAAGCTTTCTTT. This sequence encodes CASSFLAPGRGWNTEAFF.

This clone was seen more than once but under ten times. This sequence joins TRBV9 and TRBJ2-2, with 10 positions matching TRBD2. The CDR3 loop spans 16 amino acids. Germline V gene sequence: CDR1 SGDLS, CDR2 YYNGEE. The trim removed 3 bases at V and 0 bases at J, leaving 2 bases unmatched. The CDR3 reads CASSATSGANTGELFF. Written as DNA, the CDR3 is TGTGCCAGCAGCGCAACTAGCGGGGCGAACACCGGGGAGCTGTTTTTT.

This chain uses TRBV10-3 with TRBJ2-5; 9 bases are shared with TRBD2. Trimming removed 3 bases from V and 5 bases from J; junction bases left unmatched: 7. The CDR3 loop spans 15 amino acids. Germline-derived CDR1 and CDR2 are ENHRY and SYGVKD. The CDR3: CAISDPKRGAETQYF. The CDR3 nucleotides are TGTGCCATCAGTGATCCGAAGCGGGGGGCCGAGACCCAGTACTTC.

This clone was observed a handful of times. The chain combines TRBV2 with TRBJ1-1; a weak D match, TRBD1 (6 bases). The CDR3 is made up of 16 amino acids. Per germline, CDR1 SNHLY and CDR2 FYNNEI. The V end lost 6 bases, the J end lost 1 base, and 18 bases lay between the germline ends. The CDR3, as DNA: TGTGCCAGCAGCAGTACAGGGACGAGGAGGAACACTGAAGCTTTCTTT. Amino acid sequence: CASSSTGTRRNTEAFF.

V usage is TRBV5-1 and J usage is TRBJ1-5; 9 bases line up with TRBD1. Germline CDR1 SGHRS, CDR2 YFSETQ. The CDR3 runs to 15 residues. V dropped 4 bases and J dropped 4; count of bases not matched to a gene: 6. The CDR3 reads CASSLTGGLNQPQHF. The CDR3 nucleotides are TGCGCCAGCAGCCTGACAGGGGGGTTAAATCAGCCCCAGCATTTT.

The chain joins TRBV30 to TRBJ1-4; 8 nucleotides agree with TRBD1. CDR3 length: 14 amino acids. Trimming cost V 4 bases and J 6 bases; bases outside gene matches: 7. The germline CDR1 and CDR2 sequences are GTSNPN and SVGIG (reference sequence). The CDR3 nucleotides read TGTGCCTGGAAAGTGCAGGGGGCTCATGAAAAACTGTTTTTT. It codes for CAWKVQGAHEKLFF.

The V and J genes are TRBV5-4 and TRBJ1-6, with TRBD1 matching 8 bases. Per the germline V gene, CDR1 is SGHNT and CDR2 is YYREEE (reference sequence). J was trimmed by 9 bases and V by 0 bases; bases with no gene match: 5. The CDR3 is 15 residues long. CDR3 loop: CASSLEPDRASPLHF. In DNA form, the CDR3 reads TGTGCCAGCAGCTTGGAACCGGACAGGGCTTCACCCCTCCACTTT.

The chain recombines TRBV18 with TRBJ1-2; 9 nucleotides match TRBD1. Germline values: CDR1 KGHSH, CDR2 LQKENI. The ends lost 3 bases at V and 1 base at J; junction bases unmatched: 3. The CDR3 totals 15 residues. The CDR3 reads CASSPATGGNYGYTF. The CDR3 DNA is TGTGCCAGCTCACCCGCGACAGGGGGTAACTATGGCTACACCTTC.

About this clone: At one boundary the junction diverges from the germline segment, which might be a read error. The rearrangement uses TRBV28 and TRBJ1-2, with TRBD1 identical over 11 bases. Germline V gene lookup returns CDR1 MDHEN and CDR2 SYDVKM. The CDR3 has 17 residues. DNA of the CDR3: TGTGCCAGCAGACCTCCAAAGGGGGGACAGGGGGTCTATGGCTACCCCTTC. Amino acids: CASRPPKGGQGVYGYPF.

In its sample, this clone was seen a few times. The genes are TRBV6-6 and TRBJ1-1; D gene uncertain. The CDR3 consists of 11 residues. In germline, CDR1 is MNHNY, CDR2 SVGAGI (reference sequence). V was cut by 6 bases and J by 2 bases, with 4 bases left in between. CDR3 in DNA: TGTGCCAGCAGGGCAAACACTGAAGCTTTCTTT. Translating it yields CASRANTEAFF.

The CDR3 bases are TGCGCCAGCAGGGAGGACCCCCAGCTCTACGAGCAGTACTTC. Its translation is CASREDPQLYEQYF. The chain recombines TRBV5-1 with TRBJ2-7; D is possibly TRBD2 (5 bases). Trimming took off 5 bases at V and 3 bases at J, with 15 bases between the two ends. CDR1 and CDR2 (germline): SGHRS, YFSETQ. This CDR3 has 14 residues.

The CDR3 is CASSPWGQNSNQPQHF. The CDR3 nucleotides read TGTGCCAGCAGCCCTTGGGGACAGAATAGCAATCAGCCCCAGCATTTT. The rearrangement joins TRBV12-1 to TRBJ1-5; no DNA check was done on the table's D call, TRBD1. TRBV12-1 is a documented pseudogene. This CDR3 contains 16 residues.

The CDR3 loop is CASSQDRRQGSGYTF. CDR3 sequence (DNA): TGCGCCAGCAGCCAAGATCGGAGACAGGGGAGTGGCTACACCTTC. The chain uses TRBV4-3 and TRBJ1-2; 8 bases match TRBD1. The J segment lost 7 bases and the V segment lost 0 bases, leaving 7 bases of the junction unmatched. Germline CDR1 reads LGHNA; CDR2 reads YSLEER. The CDR3 consists of 15 residues.

In this sample, this clone turned up a few times. The V call is TRBV7-2, the J call TRBJ2-1; weak D call: TRBD1 (6 bases). Germline CDR1 SGHTA, CDR2 FQGNSA. The CDR3 length is 13 residues. The V gene lost 2 bases and the J gene lost 7 bases, with 9 bases spanning the gap. DNA for the CDR3: TGTGCCAGCAGCTTAAAAACAGGGAATGAGCAGTTCTTC. Its protein is CASSLKTGNEQFF.

V is TRBV7-2 and J is TRBJ2-2; 7 nucleotides line up with TRBD2. Germline loops: CDR1 SGHTA, CDR2 FQGNSA. This CDR3 spans 14 amino acids. J was trimmed by 11 bases and V by 1 base; bases with no gene match: 7. The CDR3 here is CASSLGWGGKELFF. CDR3 bases: TGTGCCAGCAGCTTAGGGTGGGGGGGGAAAGAGCTGTTTTTT. Looking up the rest from reference TRBV7-2 and TRBJ2-2 gives the full variable domain: GAGVSQSPSNKVTEKGKDVELRCDPISGHTALYWYRQSLGQGLEFLIYFQGNSAPDKSGLPSDRFSAERTGGSVSTLTIQRTQQEDSAVYLCASSLGWGGKELFFGEGSRLTVL.